This T cell receptor beta chain was documented in a study of cytomegalovirus exposure and HLA in healthy donors. Concerning this clone: As yet, its antigen is unknown.

The germline CDR1 and CDR2 sequences are MNHNS and SASEGT. The V gene lost 8 bases and the J gene lost 1 base, with 11 bases spanning the gap. This CDR3 is 13 amino acids long. Profiled with immunoSEQ multiplex PCR; TCRdb holds only in-frame clones, not every one. The sample has roughly 73,000 clones; 90% to 95% are singletons. Study-wide results and caveats: Cytomegalovirus-associated TCR beta chains were listed, numbering some 180.

Source material: PBMCs. The rearrangement links TRBV6-1 to TRBJ1-1; D is possibly TRBD1 (5 bases). The TCR originated in a man aged 18 to 29 in good health and CMV-seronegative. CDR3 region: CASSWGTNTEAFF. CDR3 DNA sequence: TGTGCCAGCTCCTGGGGCACGAACACTGAAGCTTTCTTT.